One sample yielded the 17 T cell receptor beta chains listed below, sequenced in a study of blood T cell repertoires in COVID-19. Data came from immunoSEQ multiplex PCR; TCRdb stores just in-frame clones and leaves some out. The table includes over 300,000 clones, over 75% detected once. The specimen sequenced was PBMCs or T cells enriched from blood (not recorded which). All receptors come from a woman under 30 who had recovered from COVID-19.

The rearrangement joins TRBV5-1 to TRBJ2-5; TRBD2 agrees at 15 bases. V was clipped by 1 base and J by 5 bases; unmatched bases: 9. From germline, CDR1 is SGHRS and CDR2 YFSETQ. This CDR3 spans 18 amino acids. The CDR3 loop is CASSLITGTSGRLETQYF. As DNA, the CDR3 is TGCGCCAGCAGCTTGATCACCGGGACTAGCGGGAGGTTGGAGACCCAGTACTTC.

J is TRBJ1-1 and V is TRBV2, with D perhaps matching TRBD1 (6 bases). Trimming removed 5 bases at V and 1 base at J, with 11 bases between. CDR3 length equals 14 residues. Germline V gene lookup returns CDR1 SNHLY and CDR2 FYNNEI. The CDR3 here is CASSSRQANTEAFF. CDR3 sequence (DNA): TGTGCCAGCAGTTCACGACAGGCGAACACTGAAGCTTTCTTT.

The V call is TRBV6-5, the J call TRBJ2-7; D might be TRBD2 (5 bases). V lost 2 bases and J 2 bases, leaving 13 bases between the germline ends. CDR1 is MNHEY and CDR2 is SVGAGI in the germline V gene. The CDR3 covers 15 residues. CDR3 in amino acids: CASSYGRTGTYEQYF. CDR3 nucleotides: TGTGCCAGCAGTTACGGGCGAACGGGGACCTACGAGCAGTACTTC.

This clone showed up just once. The chain combines TRBV28 with TRBJ1-1; D possibly corresponds to TRBD1 (5 bases). Trimming left V 3 bases short and J 8 bases short, with 10 bases between. CDR3 length: 12 residues. CDR1 is MDHEN and CDR2 is SYDVKM in the germline V gene. CDR3 amino acids: CASSLGGLEAFF. DNA of the CDR3: TGTGCCAGCAGTTTGGGGGGGTTAGAAGCTTTCTTT.

This rearrangement joins TRBV9 to TRBJ1-1; D is undetermined. CDR3 length equals 14 residues. Germline V lookup: CDR1 SGDLS, CDR2 YYNGEE. V was shortened by 0 bases and J by 3 bases, with 9 bases between the two germline ends. Written as DNA, the CDR3 is TGTGCCAGCAGCGTAGCGAGGGCCGACACTGAAGCTTTCTTT. This codes for CASSVARADTEAFF. The full variable domain, its missing parts supplied by reference TRBV9 and TRBJ1-1, is DSGVTQTPKHLITATGQRVTLRCSPRSGDLSVYWYQQSLDQGLQFLIQYYNGEERAKGNILERFSAQQFPDLHSELNLSSLELGDSALYFCASSVARADTEAFFGQGTRLTVV.

The table lists this clone with a count of one. This chain joins TRBV18 and TRBJ2-1; TRBD2 aligns across 11 bases. Germline CDR1 and CDR2: KGHSH and LQKENI. V dropped 2 bases and J dropped 5; count of bases not matched to a gene: 5. The CDR3 consists of 16 residues. The CDR3 spells CASSPNQGLADNEQFF. CDR3 in DNA: TGTGCCAGCTCACCAAATCAGGGACTAGCGGACAATGAGCAGTTCTTC.

J is TRBJ1-1 and V is TRBV3-1 (or the pseudogene TRBV3-2); 7 positions agree with TRBD1. The junction had 6 bases not matched to a gene; V was cut back by 4 bases and J by 1 base. This CDR3 is 15 amino acids long. Germline CDR1 is LGHDT and CDR2 is YNNKEL (reference sequence). This CDR3 reads CASSPDRTTNTEAFF. The CDR3 coding sequence is TGTGCCAGCAGCCCGGACAGGACTACGAACACTGAAGCTTTCTTT.

The chain carries TRBV7-9 and TRBJ1-1; TRBD1 is a possible D gene (6 bases). The V and J ends lost 5 bases and 3 bases respectively, with 19 bases between them. Germline assignment: CDR1 SEHNR and CDR2 FQNEAQ (reference sequence). This CDR3 spans 16 amino acids. DNA of the CDR3: TGTGCCAGCAGCGATAGCTCCCCAACAGGGTACACTGAAGCTTTCTTT. Translating it yields CASSDSSPTGYTEAFF.

J is TRBJ1-5 and V is TRBV24-1; D is undetermined. CDR3 length equals 13 residues. Germline values: CDR1 KGHDR, CDR2 SFDVKD. Deletions cut 7 bases from V and 2 bases from J, with 8 bases between. Here the CDR3 DNA reads TGTGCCACCAGGCCGGGTCGCAATCAGCCCCAGCATTTT. Translated, it gives CATRPGRNQPQHF.

The chain links TRBV27 to TRBJ2-7; D gene ambiguous. Germline CDR1 is MNHEY and CDR2 is SMNVEV (reference sequence). The CDR3 contains 13 residues. Trimming removed 7 bases at V and 0 bases at J, with 10 bases between. CDR3 sequence: CASTNTNSYEQYF. In DNA form, the CDR3 reads TGTGCCAGCACCAATACTAACTCCTACGAGCAGTACTTC.

The genes are TRBV18 and TRBJ1-1; TRBD1 agrees at 9 bases. V trimming: 3 bases; J trimming: 11 bases; junction bases outside the gene matches: 7. Germline V gene sequence: CDR1 KGHSH, CDR2 LQKENI. CDR3 length: 13 residues. The CDR3 here is CASSPQGQGRAFF. The CDR3 DNA reads TGTGCCAGCTCACCGCAGGGACAGGGAAGGGCTTTCTTT.

The chain couples TRBV13 to TRBJ2-7; 7 nucleotides agree with TRBD1. Looked up from germline, CDR1 is PRHDT and CDR2 is FYEKMQ (reference sequence). V was clipped by 5 bases and J by 6 bases; unmatched bases: 7. The CDR3 consists of 13 residues. The CDR3 nucleotides are TGTGCCAGCAGCACGATACAGGGGCTCGAGCAGTACTTC. It translates to CASSTIQGLEQYF.

The genes are TRBV11-2 and TRBJ1-1; tentative D call: TRBD1 (5 bases). V was shortened by 0 bases and J by 6 bases, with 8 bases between the two germline ends. Germline values: CDR1 SGHAT, CDR2 FQNNGV. This CDR3 is 13 amino acids long. CDR3 in amino acids: CASSLERGAEAFF. The CDR3 coding sequence is TGTGCCAGCAGCTTAGAAAGGGGCGCTGAAGCTTTCTTT.

This clone has a handful of counts. This chain connects TRBV30 to TRBJ2-1, with a tentative D call TRBD1 (5 bases). The germline gives CDR1 GTSNPN, CDR2 SVGIG (reference sequence). V was cut by 0 bases and J by 4 bases, with 10 bases left in between. This CDR3 has 14 residues. Here the CDR3 reads CAWSVQADYNEQFF. The CDR3 DNA follows: TGTGCCTGGAGTGTACAGGCGGATTACAATGAGCAGTTCTTC.

The J gene is TRBJ1-1, the V gene TRBV19; TRBD1 matches 8 bases. Germline assignment: CDR1 LNHDA and CDR2 SQIVND (reference sequence). The ends lost 3 bases at V and 7 bases at J; junction bases unmatched: 4. The CDR3 runs 13 residues. In DNA, the CDR3 is TGTGCCAGTAGTATGAGGGGGACAGGTGAAGCTTTCTTT. This translates into CASSMRGTGEAFF.

This rearrangement joins TRBV5-1 to TRBJ1-2; D not resolved. Germline V gene lookup returns CDR1 SGHRS and CDR2 YFSETQ. V lost 0 bases and J 6 bases, leaving 12 bases between the germline ends. The length of the CDR3 is 14 residues. In DNA form, the CDR3 reads TGCGCCAGCAGCTTGGAACCTCACAAAAATGGCTACACCTTC. Protein: CASSLEPHKNGYTF.

V is TRBV5-1 and J is TRBJ1-1; maybe TRBD1 (5 bases). Deletions cut 2 bases from V and 0 bases from J, with 8 bases between. The CDR3 is 14 amino acids. CDR1 is SGHRS and CDR2 is YFSETQ in the germline V gene. The CDR3 here is CASSFQGLNTEAFF. The DNA for the CDR3 is TGCGCCAGCAGCTTCCAGGGTCTGAACACTGAAGCTTTCTTT.